One T cell receptor (beta chain) is described in this entry. The assay was immunoSEQ multiplex PCR, and TCRdb's table has in-frame clones only and misses some. Of 45,000 to 70,000 clones listed, roughly 90% were seen once; the top ten hold around 13%. These data originate in a study of T cell responses to AZD1222 COVID-19 vaccine. This TCR came from an adult who received the AZD1222 COVID-19 vaccine. The starting material was peripheral blood, obtained 28 days after the second AZD1222 dose.

The CDR3 is CASSLGQISGNTIYF. The CDR3 DNA reads TGCGCCAGCAGCTTGGGACAGATCTCTGGAAACACCATATATTTT. The rearrangement joins TRBV5-1 to TRBJ1-3; D might be TRBD1 (5 bases). Trimming stripped 0 bases from V and 0 bases from J, with 7 bases between. The CDR3 consists of 15 residues. Germline-derived CDR1 and CDR2 are SGHRS and YFSETQ.